Presented here are 10 T cell receptor beta chains from one specimen sequenced in a study of blood T cells in healthy people across ages. Through a sample-barcoded 5' primer and a J-beta primer mix, a second PCR was run for roughly 6 to 12 cycles. TCRdb ran MiXCR on the 5' RACE reads and lists one entry per CDR3 protein. The table includes roughly 1.7 million distinct CDR3 sequences, roughly a third detected once. Source material: blood. These receptors came from a woman aged 30 to 39 in good health.

The rearrangement uses TRBV27 and TRBJ1-1; 8 bases are a match to TRBD1. The CDR3 has 12 amino acids. CDR1 and CDR2 from the germline V gene are MNHEY and SMNVEV (reference sequence). With V trimmed by 5 bases and J by 10 bases, 6 bases remained unmatched. The CDR3 nucleotides read TGTGCCAGCAGTAGACAGGGGAGGGCAGCTTTCTTT. Its protein product is CASSRQGRAAFF.

This clonotype was detected only once. The CDR3 DNA is TGTGCCAGCAGTTTATCACAAGAGGGTTTCGGGCAGTACTTC. It yields the protein CASSLSQEGFGQYF. The rearrangement joins TRBV27 to TRBJ2-7; the D gene is possibly TRBD2 (5 bases). V was cut by 0 bases and J by 9 bases, with 15 bases left in between. In germline, CDR1 is MNHEY, CDR2 SMNVEV (reference sequence). The CDR3 extends over 14 amino acids.

V is TRBV20-1 and J is TRBJ1-6; D might be TRBD1 (6 bases). Per germline, CDR1 DFQATT and CDR2 SNEGSKA (reference sequence). V was cut by 3 bases and J by 10 bases, with 10 bases left in between. The CDR3 is 12 amino acids. CDR3 loop: CSASTGNSPLHF. CDR3 coding DNA: TGCAGTGCTAGTACAGGGAACTCACCCCTCCACTTT.

This clonotype was seen a few times. The J gene is TRBJ1-1, the V gene TRBV27; the D gene is possibly TRBD1 (5 bases). There are 14 residues in the CDR3. Germline V gene sequence: CDR1 MNHEY, CDR2 SMNVEV (reference sequence). V lost 0 bases, J lost 1 base, and 6 bases lay in between. The chain's CDR3 is CASSLSGPNTEAFF. In DNA form, the CDR3 reads TGTGCCAGCAGTTTATCGGGGCCGAACACTGAAGCTTTCTTT.

The rearrangement uses TRBV20-1 and TRBJ1-6; D is unresolved. In germline, CDR1 is DFQATT, CDR2 SNEGSKA (reference sequence). The V end lost 5 bases, the J end lost 1 base, and 12 bases lay between the germline ends. This CDR3 spans 15 amino acids. CDR3 nucleotide sequence: TGCAGTGCTGACTTGTCGGGATCCTATAATTCACCCCTCCACTTT. Translating gives CSADLSGSYNSPLHF.

This clonotype was observed many times. The chain carries TRBV29-1 and TRBJ2-5, with 11 positions matching TRBD2. The germline CDR1 and CDR2 sequences are SQVTM and ANQGSEA. The junction had 13 bases not matched to a gene; V was cut back by 8 bases and J by 5 bases. This CDR3 has 15 amino acids. CDR3 sequence: CSTREASGGRETQYF. The CDR3 DNA is TGCAGCACAAGGGAGGCTAGCGGGGGGCGGGAGACCCAGTACTTC.

This clonotype was recorded a few times. The J gene is TRBJ1-4, the V gene TRBV6-5, with TRBD1 matching over 8 bases. Germline CDR1 MNHEY, CDR2 SVGAGI. The CDR3 has 13 amino acids. Trimming at V came to 5 bases and at J to 8 bases, leaving 4 bases not matched to a gene. CDR3 region: CASSPDREEKLFF. The CDR3, as DNA: TGTGCCAGCAGTCCGGACAGGGAGGAAAAACTGTTTTTT.

This rearrangement joins TRBV4-2 to TRBJ1-6; D remains ambiguous. This CDR3 has 18 amino acids. Germline assignment: CDR1 LGHNA and CDR2 YNFKEQ. The V end was cut by 1 base, the J end by 7 bases, with 20 bases between. CDR3 sequence: CASSQVVSTNDPNSPLHF. The CDR3 coding sequence is TGTGCCAGCAGCCAAGTGGTATCCACTAATGACCCCAATTCACCCCTCCACTTT.

The table lists this clonotype with a few counts. This rearrangement joins TRBV20-1 to TRBJ2-5; TRBD2 matches at 8 bases. CDR1 is DFQATT and CDR2 is SNEGSKA in the germline V gene (reference sequence). This CDR3 region has 15 residues. V lost 4 bases to trimming and J lost 3 bases; unmatched junction nucleotides: 10. CDR3 nucleotide sequence: TGCAGTGCTAAAGGATGGACTAGCAGTGAAGAGACCCAGTACTTC. Its protein is CSAKGWTSSEETQYF.

This clonotype was found a few times. The CDR3, as DNA: TGCGCCAGCAGCTGGGATGGGACTCCAGGAAGAGGCGAGCAGTACTTC. It yields the protein CASSWDGTPGRGEQYF. J is TRBJ2-7 and V is TRBV5-1; D perhaps matches TRBD2 (6 bases). V lost 3 bases, J lost 6 bases, and 22 bases lay in between. The germline gives CDR1 SGHRS, CDR2 YFSETQ. The CDR3 runs 16 residues. Drawing the rest from reference TRBV5-1 and TRBJ2-7, the complete variable domain is KAGVTQTPRYLIKTRGQQVTLSCSPISGHRSVSWYQQTPGQGLQFLFEYFSETQRNKGNFPGRFSGRQFSNSRSEMNVSTLELGDSALYLCASSWDGTPGRGEQYFGPGTRLTVT.